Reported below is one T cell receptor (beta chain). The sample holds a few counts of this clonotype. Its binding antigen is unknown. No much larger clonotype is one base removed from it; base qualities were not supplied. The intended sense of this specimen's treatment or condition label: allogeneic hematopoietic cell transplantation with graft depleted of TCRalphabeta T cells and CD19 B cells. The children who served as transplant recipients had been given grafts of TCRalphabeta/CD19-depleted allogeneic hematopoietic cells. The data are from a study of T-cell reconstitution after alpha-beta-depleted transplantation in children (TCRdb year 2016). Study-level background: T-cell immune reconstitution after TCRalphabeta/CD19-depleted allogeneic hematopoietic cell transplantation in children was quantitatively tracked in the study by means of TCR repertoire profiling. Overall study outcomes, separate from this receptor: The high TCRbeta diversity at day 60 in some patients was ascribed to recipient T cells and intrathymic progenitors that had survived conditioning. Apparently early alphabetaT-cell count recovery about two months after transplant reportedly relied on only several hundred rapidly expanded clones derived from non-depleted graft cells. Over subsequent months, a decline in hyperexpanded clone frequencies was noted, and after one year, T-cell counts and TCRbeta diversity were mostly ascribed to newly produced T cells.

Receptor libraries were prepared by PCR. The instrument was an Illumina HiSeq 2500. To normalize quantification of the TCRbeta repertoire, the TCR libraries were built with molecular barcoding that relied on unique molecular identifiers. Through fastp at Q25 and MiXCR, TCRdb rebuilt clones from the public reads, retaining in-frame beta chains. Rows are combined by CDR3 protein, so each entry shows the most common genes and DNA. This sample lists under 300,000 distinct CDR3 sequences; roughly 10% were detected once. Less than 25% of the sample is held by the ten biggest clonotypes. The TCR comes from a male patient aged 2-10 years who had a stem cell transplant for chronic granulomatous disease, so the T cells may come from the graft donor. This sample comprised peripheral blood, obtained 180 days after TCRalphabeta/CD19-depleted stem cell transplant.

The DNA sequence is given as TGTGCCAGCAGTTTTTGGTCTAGCGGGAGGGCATCGACCCAGTACTTC. This codes for CASSFWSSGRASTQYF. This receptor chain uses TRBV28 and TRBJ2-5; 12 bases in the middle match TRBD2. The junction shows trimming of 3 bases on V and 7 bases on J, and the gene matches do not reach 9 bases of it. The germline V gene specifies MDHEN as CDR1 and SYDVKM as CDR2. Spanning cysteine to phenylalanine, the CDR3 consists of 16 amino acids. Only the CDR3 DNA is retained, 48 bases long and in frame from the first base. With the rest looked up from the reference TRBV28 and TRBJ2-5 genes rather than sequenced, the full variable domain is DVKVTQSSRYLVKRTGEKVFLECVQDMDHENMFWYRQDPGLGLRLIYFSYDVKMKEKGDIPEGYSVSREKKERFSLILESASTNQTSMYLCASSFWSSGRASTQYFGPGTRLLVL.